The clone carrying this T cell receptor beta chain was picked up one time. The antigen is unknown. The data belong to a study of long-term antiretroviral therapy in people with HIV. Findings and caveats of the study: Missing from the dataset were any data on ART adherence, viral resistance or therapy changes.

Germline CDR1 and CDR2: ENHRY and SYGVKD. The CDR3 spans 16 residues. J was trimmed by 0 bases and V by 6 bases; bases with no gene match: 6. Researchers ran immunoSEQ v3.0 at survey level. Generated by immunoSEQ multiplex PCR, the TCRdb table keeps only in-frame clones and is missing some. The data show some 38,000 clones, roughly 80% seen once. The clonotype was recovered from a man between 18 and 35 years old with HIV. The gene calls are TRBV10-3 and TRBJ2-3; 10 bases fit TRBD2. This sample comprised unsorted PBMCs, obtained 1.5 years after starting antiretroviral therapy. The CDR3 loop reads CAIRLTSGDSTDTQYF. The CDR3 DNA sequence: TGTGCCATCAGACTCACTAGCGGGGATAGCACAGATACGCAGTATTTT.